The present entry profiles one TCR beta chain with its context. Clinical histories supplied by participants themselves formed the basis of cohort assignment. These data are taken from a study of blood T cell repertoires in COVID-19. The protocol was immunoSEQ multiplex PCR, while the TCRdb copy is restricted to in-frame clones and leaves out a portion. The table has approximately 200,000 clones, about nine tenths seen once. Trimming shortened V by 3 bases and J by 1 base, and 21 bases separated the two germline ends. Per the germline V gene, CDR1 is LNHDA and CDR2 is SQIVND (reference sequence). CDR3 length: 18 residues.

The sequence derives from a young woman who had recovered from COVID-19. The sequenced sample was PBMCs or T cells enriched from blood (not recorded which). This rearrangement joins TRBV19 to TRBJ1-1; D is possibly TRBD1 (6 bases). CDR3 residues: CASSIPLGGGKTNTEAFF. The CDR3 nucleotides are TGTGCCAGTAGTATCCCCCTCGGCGGGGGCAAAACGAACACTGAAGCTTTCTTT. Full variable domain (remainder filled in from reference TRBV19 and TRBJ1-1): DGGITQSPKYLFRKEGQNVTLSCEQNLNHDAMYWYRQDPGQGLRLIYYSQIVNDFQKGDIAEGYSVSREKKESFPLTVTSAQKNPTAFYLCASSIPLGGGKTNTEAFFGQGTRLTVV.